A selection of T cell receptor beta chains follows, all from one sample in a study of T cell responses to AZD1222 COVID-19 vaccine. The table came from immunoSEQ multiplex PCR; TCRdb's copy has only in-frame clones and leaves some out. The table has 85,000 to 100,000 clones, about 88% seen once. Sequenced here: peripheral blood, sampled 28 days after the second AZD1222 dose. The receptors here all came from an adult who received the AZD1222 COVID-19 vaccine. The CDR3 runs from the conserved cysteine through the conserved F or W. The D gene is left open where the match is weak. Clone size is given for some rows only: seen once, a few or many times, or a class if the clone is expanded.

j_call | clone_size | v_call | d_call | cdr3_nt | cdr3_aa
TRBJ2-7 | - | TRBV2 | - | TGTGCCAGCAAGCCCCAACCTTCCTACGAGCAGTACTTC | CASKPQPSYEQYF
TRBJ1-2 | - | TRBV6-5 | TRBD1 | TGTGCCAGCAGTCCACCGGGACAGACAAACTATGGCTACACCTTC | CASSPPGQTNYGYTF
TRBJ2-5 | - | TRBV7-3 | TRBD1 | TGTGCCAGCAGCTCCCGGACAGGAGAGACCCAGTACTTC | CASSSRTGETQYF
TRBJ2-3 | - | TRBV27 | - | TGTGCCAGCAGTTTCAATTCCGATACGCAGTATTTT | CASSFNSDTQYF
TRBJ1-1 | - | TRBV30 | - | TGTGCCTGGGAGGTTCCAGGGAGATTTTGGGCTGAAGCTTTCTTT | CAWEVPGRFWAEAFF
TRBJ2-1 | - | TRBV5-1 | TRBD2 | TGCGCCAGCAGCTTCGGGACTAGCGGGCATTCCTACAATGAGCAGTTCTTC | CASSFGTSGHSYNEQFF
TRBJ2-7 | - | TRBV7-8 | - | TGTGCCAGCAGCTTAGCGACAGTCGATCTCTCCTACGAGCAGTACTTC | CASSLATVDLSYEQYF
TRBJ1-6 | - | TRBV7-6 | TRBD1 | TGTGCCAGCACCGGGGACAGCTATTCACCCCTCCACTTT | CASTGDSYSPLHF
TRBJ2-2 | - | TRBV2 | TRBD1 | TGTGCCAGCAGTGGACAGGGGATGGGGGAGCTGTTTTTT | CASSGQGMGELFF
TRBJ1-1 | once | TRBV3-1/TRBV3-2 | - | TGTGCCAGCAGCCAGGGGGCAGAAACTGAAGCTTTCTTT | CASSQGAETEAFF
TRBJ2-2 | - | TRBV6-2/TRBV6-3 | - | TGTGCCAGCAGCAGACAGCGCTGGGACACCGGGGAGCTGTTTTTT | CASSRQRWDTGELFF
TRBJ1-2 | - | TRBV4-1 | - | TGCGCCAGCAGCCAAGATGGGGCGGGTGGCTATGGCTACACCTTC | CASSQDGAGGYGYTF
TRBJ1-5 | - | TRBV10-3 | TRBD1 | TGTGCCATCAGTACTGACAGGGATAAAGCTCAGCCCCAGCATTTT | CAISTDRDKAQPQHF
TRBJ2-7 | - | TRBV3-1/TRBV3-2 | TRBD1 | TGTGCCAGCAGCCAGACCGACAGGGGGCAGTACGAGCAGTACTTC | CASSQTDRGQYEQYF
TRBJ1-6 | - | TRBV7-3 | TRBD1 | TGTGCCAGCAGCTTAACGGGACAGGGATCACCCCTCCACTTT | CASSLTGQGSPLHF
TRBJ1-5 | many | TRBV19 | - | TGTGCCAGTAGTATTGGGGGGGGAAGCAATCAGCCCCAGCATTTT | CASSIGGGSNQPQHF
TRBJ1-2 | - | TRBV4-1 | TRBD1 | TGCGCCAGCAGCCAAGGGTCGACAGGGTTTGGCTACACCTTC | CASSQGSTGFGYTF
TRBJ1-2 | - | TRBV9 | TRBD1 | TGTGCCAGCAGTCAGATGGACAGGGTGGGTGGCTACACCTTC | CASSQMDRVGGYTF
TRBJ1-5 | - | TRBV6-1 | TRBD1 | TGTGCCAGCAGTGGACAGGGACCGGGTAGCAATCAGCCCCAGCATTTT | CASSGQGPGSNQPQHF
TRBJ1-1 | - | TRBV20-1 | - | TGCAGTGCTCGTCGGCAGGCTGAAGCTTTCTTT | CSARRQAEAFF
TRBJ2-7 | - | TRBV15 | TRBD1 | TGTGCCACCAGCAGAGCCGGACAGGCATCCTACGAGCAGTACTTC | CATSRAGQASYEQYF
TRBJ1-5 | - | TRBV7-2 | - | TGTGCCAGCAGCTTGGAGTACTCTCAGCCCCAGCATTTT | CASSLEYSQPQHF
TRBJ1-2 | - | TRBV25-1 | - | TGTGCCAGCAGTGTCGGGAGGGGCTATGGCTACACCTTC | CASSVGRGYGYTF